The 14 T cell receptor beta chains reported below all come from one sample, sequenced in a study of blood T cell repertoires in COVID-19. Sequencing used immunoSEQ multiplex PCR; TCRdb keeps in-frame clones, though not all of them. This sample carries about 150,000 clones, more than 75% of them seen once, and the ten largest clones take 3.5% to 4.5%. Sequencing was carried out using peripheral blood. The source of these receptors is a man aged 55-75 years with acute or convalescent COVID-19.

As for this clone: Other DNA sequences in this specimen translate into the identical CDR3. The chain employs TRBV7-9 and TRBJ2-3, with a tentative D call TRBD1 (6 bases). V lost 4 bases to trimming and J lost 5 bases, with 10 bases between them. Germline V gene lookup returns CDR1 SEHNR and CDR2 FQNEAQ (reference sequence). The CDR3 consists of 13 residues. CDR3: CASSSNRVDTQYF. CDR3 DNA: TGTGCCAGCAGCTCGAACAGGGTAGATACGCAGTATTTT.

The chain has TRBV6-5 and TRBJ1-5, with a tentative D call TRBD1 (5 bases). The V gene lost 6 bases and the J gene lost 6 bases, with 12 bases spanning the gap. Germline V gives CDR1 MNHEY, CDR2 SVGAGI. The CDR3 is made up of 13 amino acids. The CDR3 loop reads CASRSGVRQPQHF. CDR3 nucleotide sequence: TGTGCCAGCAGGTCGGGGGTCCGTCAGCCCCAGCATTTT.

This clone was seen a single time. The J gene is TRBJ2-1, the V gene TRBV7-8, with 8 nucleotides matching TRBD1. The CDR3 is made up of 14 amino acids. Trimming at V came to 4 bases and at J to 7 bases, leaving 6 bases not matched to a gene. In germline, CDR1 is SGHVS, CDR2 FQNEAQ. CDR3 sequence reads: CASSSQGALNEQFF. In DNA form, the CDR3 reads TGTGCCAGCAGCTCGCAGGGGGCGTTGAATGAGCAGTTCTTC.

This clone appeared many times. CDR3 coding DNA: TGTGCCAGCAGCACAACAGGGTATGGCTACACCTTC. Protein product: CASSTTGYGYTF. This rearrangement joins TRBV11-3 to TRBJ1-2; maybe TRBD1 (6 bases). The V end lost 5 bases, the J end lost 5 bases, and 9 bases lay between the germline ends. CDR1 is SGHNT and CDR2 is YENEEA in the germline V gene. The length of the CDR3 is 12 residues.

The rearrangement uses TRBV12-3 or TRBV12-4 and TRBJ1-1; 7 bases match TRBD1. The CDR3 is 13 residues long. Unmatched junction bases numbered 6, after V lost 6 bases and J lost 5 bases. The CDR3 spells CASRLTGKTEAFF. CDR3 nucleotides: TGTGCCAGCAGACTGACAGGGAAGACTGAAGCTTTCTTT.

The chain joins TRBV3-1 (or the pseudogene TRBV3-2) to TRBJ1-4, with 8 bases aligning to TRBD1. CDR1 LGHDT and CDR2 YNNKEL come from the germline V gene (reference sequence). Trimming removed 1 base from V and 8 bases from J; junction bases left unmatched: 9. The CDR3 loop spans 16 amino acids. CDR3 in amino acids: CASSQGRTGLREKLFF. In DNA form, the CDR3 reads TGTGCCAGCAGCCAAGGCCGGACAGGGTTACGGGAAAAACTGTTTTTT.

The genes are TRBV10-1 and TRBJ2-7; no firm D call. This CDR3 has 11 residues. In germline, CDR1 is WNHNN, CDR2 SYGVQD (reference sequence). The V gene lost 8 bases and the J gene lost 5 bases, with 10 bases spanning the gap. The CDR3 DNA follows: TGCGCCAGCGGAACTGGGCACGAGCAGTACTTC. This sequence encodes CASGTGHEQYF.

This rearrangement joins TRBV5-4 to TRBJ2-7; perhaps TRBD2 as D (6 bases). This CDR3 spans 15 amino acids. V was cut by 4 bases and J by 4 bases, with 18 bases left in between. In germline, CDR1 is SGHNT, CDR2 YYREEE (reference sequence). The CDR3 bases are TGTGCCAGCAGCGGTGGGGCGGGGTTTACATACGAGCAGTACTTC. Translating gives CASSGGAGFTYEQYF.

The rearrangement uses TRBV2 and TRBJ2-1; TRBD2 aligns across 10 bases. V was clipped by 5 bases and J by 2 bases; unmatched bases: 3. The CDR3 loop spans 15 amino acids. Looked up from germline, CDR1 is SNHLY and CDR2 is FYNNEI. CDR3 sequence (DNA): TGTGCCAGCAGTCTCGGGACTAGCGCCTACAATGAGCAGTTCTTC. Residues: CASSLGTSAYNEQFF.

The rearrangement joins TRBV19 to TRBJ2-7; perhaps TRBD1 as D (6 bases). From germline, CDR1 is LNHDA and CDR2 SQIVND (reference sequence). V lost 6 bases, J lost 2 bases, and 11 bases lay in between. The CDR3 is made up of 13 amino acids. Written as DNA, the CDR3 is TGTGCCAGTAGCTCCAGGGGAGCCTACGAGCAGTACTTC. It is translated as CASSSRGAYEQYF.

The rearrangement links TRBV3-1 (or the pseudogene TRBV3-2) to TRBJ2-7; TRBD2 agrees at 7 bases. CDR1 LGHDT and CDR2 YNNKEL come from the germline V gene (reference sequence). The length of the CDR3 is 14 residues. Germline trimming cut 2 bases from V and 6 bases from J; bases unmatched to any gene: 7. The CDR3 loop reads CASSQSAGVGEQYF. The CDR3 DNA reads as TGTGCCAGCAGCCAATCGGCGGGGGTCGGCGAGCAGTACTTC.

The chain uses TRBV7-9 and TRBJ1-1; D possibly corresponds to TRBD1 (6 bases). Germline assignment: CDR1 SEHNR and CDR2 FQNEAQ (reference sequence). The V gene lost 5 bases and the J gene lost 1 base, with 20 bases spanning the gap. This CDR3 comprises 17 residues. The CDR3 DNA sequence: TGTGCCAGCAGCGCCGGGGACATCAGAGCTCGGAACACTGAAGCTTTCTTT. Its protein product is CASSAGDIRARNTEAFF.

This clone appeared once. The genes are TRBV6-5 and TRBJ2-6; 9 bases align to TRBD1. This CDR3 spans 15 amino acids. Germline V gives CDR1 MNHEY, CDR2 SVGAGI. V lost 5 bases, J lost 2 bases, and 1 base stayed unmatched. The DNA of the CDR3 is TGTGCCAGCAGTAACAGGGGGCCTGGGGCCAACGTCCTGACTTTC. It specifies CASSNRGPGANVLTF.

The chain is built from TRBV29-1 and TRBJ2-3; tentative D call: TRBD2 (7 bases). The V gene's germline CDR1 is SQVTM and CDR2 ANQGSEA. V lost 3 bases and J 7 bases, leaving 20 bases between the germline ends. The CDR3 runs 15 residues. The CDR3 sequence is CSVDGGGGRKNTQYF. CDR3 coding DNA: TGCAGCGTTGACGGGGGAGGGGGGCGTAAAAATACGCAGTATTTT.